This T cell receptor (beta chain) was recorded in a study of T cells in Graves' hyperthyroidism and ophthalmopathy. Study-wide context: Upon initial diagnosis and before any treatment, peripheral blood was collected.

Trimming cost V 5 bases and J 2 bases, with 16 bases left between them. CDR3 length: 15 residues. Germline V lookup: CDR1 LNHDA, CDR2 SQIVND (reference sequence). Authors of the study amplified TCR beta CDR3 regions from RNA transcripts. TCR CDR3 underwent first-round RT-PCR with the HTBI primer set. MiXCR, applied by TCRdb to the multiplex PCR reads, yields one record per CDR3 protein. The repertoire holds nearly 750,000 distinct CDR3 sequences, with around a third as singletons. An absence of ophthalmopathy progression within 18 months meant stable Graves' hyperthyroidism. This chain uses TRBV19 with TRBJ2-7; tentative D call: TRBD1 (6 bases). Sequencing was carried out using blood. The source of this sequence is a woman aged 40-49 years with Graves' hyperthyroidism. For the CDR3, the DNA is TGTGCCAGTAGTTTCTCCAGGGGAACTACCTACGAGCAGTACTTC. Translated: CASSFSRGTTYEQYF.